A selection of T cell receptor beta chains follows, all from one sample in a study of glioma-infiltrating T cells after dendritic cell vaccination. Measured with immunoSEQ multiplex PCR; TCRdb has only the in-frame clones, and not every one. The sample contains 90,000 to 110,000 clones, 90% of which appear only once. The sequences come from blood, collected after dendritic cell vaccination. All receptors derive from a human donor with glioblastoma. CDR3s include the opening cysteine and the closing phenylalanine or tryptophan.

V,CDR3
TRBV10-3,CAISGDTQNEKLFF
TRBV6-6,CASSFQPTSGETQYF
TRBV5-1,CASSLEGSGVETQYF
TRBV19,CASSSIRTGDYEQYF
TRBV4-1,CASSLLSLSSYEQYF
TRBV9,CASSVSHREQETQYF
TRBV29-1,CSVTTSTYNEQFF
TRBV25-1,CASGFRDRGRNEQFF
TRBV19,CASAGGQGYYGYTF
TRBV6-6,CASSWTVPDTEAFF
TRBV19,CASSIDIGGAQETQYF
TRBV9,CASSPLLLAAYEQYF
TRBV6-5,CASSTGGQGNSPLHF
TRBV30,CAWSVRTSGTYEQYF
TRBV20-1,CSAEGSGDQFF
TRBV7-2,CASSLQGARSYGYTF
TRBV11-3,CASSFGLGGTNQETQYF
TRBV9,CASSRREGSYEQYF
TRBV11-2,CASSPLTAYNSPLHF
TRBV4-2,CASSQAGDTSSGANVLTF
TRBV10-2,CASSESVGGGEQYF
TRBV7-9,CASSLQELSGANVLTF
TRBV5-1,CASSLEGNEQFF
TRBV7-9,CASSWAETQYF
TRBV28,CASRPQGARNEQFF
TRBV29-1,CSVKDRWYGYTF
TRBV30,CAWRAGLNYGYTF
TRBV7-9,CASSPLAGQGNYGYTF
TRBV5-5,CASSLGGSPTYEQYF
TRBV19,CASSIGSPVNQPQHF
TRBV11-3,CASSLASSGNTIYF
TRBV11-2,CASSLVSDNSPLHF
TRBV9,CASSVTDRVGYNEQFF
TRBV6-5,CASRSRGLYGYTF
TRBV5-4,CASSLGVGYTF
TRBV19,CASTEAGDTQYF
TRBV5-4,CASSLSVGTGEGMNTEAFF
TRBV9,CASSVVGTVVGETQYF
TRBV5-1,CASSADKIGYTF
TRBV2,CASSGGRALYEQYF
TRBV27,CASSPTGSVGPQHF
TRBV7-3,CASSPPAGPESDEQFF
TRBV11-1,CASSLGGLAGGGEQFF
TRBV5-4,CASSRGGPGDTQYF
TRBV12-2,CASRLDGGAGRSYNEQFF
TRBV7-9,CASIPGGGRAPGKLFF
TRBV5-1,CASSKTGGAGMNTEAFF
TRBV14,CASSHAGLALYNEQFF
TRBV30,CAWSVGQGGAEAFF
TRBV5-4,CASSLKSGGGKAEAFF
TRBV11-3,CASRGGAGQETQYF
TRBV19,CASSYSGGYSQPQHF
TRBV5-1,CASRIYAGTIYNEQFF
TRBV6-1,CASSERSGTANYGYTF
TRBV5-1,CASSQDSYNEQFF
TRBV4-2,CASSQDYSGSMADTQYF
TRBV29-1,CSVGAGLAGGETQYF
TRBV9,CASSVRQGAHTGELFF